This TCR beta chain was found in a study of metastatic and nonmetastatic thyroid tumors. TCRdb called clones again from the PCR reads with MiXCR. In the table there are 4,000 to 4,500 clones, roughly 33% of which are singletons. A few counts support this clone. Before thyroid surgery, none of the patients had received any treatment. Germline-derived CDR1 and CDR2 are MNHNS and SASEGT. Trimming at V came to 7 bases and at J to 5 bases, leaving 16 bases not matched to a gene. There are 16 residues in the CDR3. Sequencing was carried out using adjacent normal tissue. The sequence came from a male donor with papillary thyroid cancer or a benign thyroid nodule (not recorded which). Some clones in this sample may be carry-over from other donors' samples. V and J are TRBV6-1 and TRBJ2-7; TRBD1 matches at 8 bases. In DNA form, the CDR3 reads TGTGCCAGCACCTGGGGAACTATGACAGGGGCTAACGAGCAGTACTTC. It encodes CASTWGTMTGANEQYF.